This T cell receptor beta chain was obtained from a study of T cells in narcolepsy. Study at large: Patients with NT1 or NT2 and healthy control donors were enrolled. Study outcomes and limitations: Autoreactive clone sequences were missing from some blood memory CD4+ repertoires. Comparing one patient's CSF and blood CD4+ clonotypes highlighted HCRT- and TRIB2-specific autoreactive clonotypes. Autoreactive clonotypes reportedly recurred in blood of same and different patients, not controls.

The repertoire was sequenced with immunoSEQ multiplex PCR; TCRdb's copy has only in-frame clones and lacks some. The repertoire holds about 21,000 clones, 90% to 95% seen once, with about 1.2% in the top ten. For this clone: Its target is not known.

CDR3 length: 14 amino acids. V was clipped by 8 bases and J by 1 base, with 11 bases between them. Germline V gene data show CDR1 as LNHDA and CDR2 as SQIVND (reference sequence). This chain uses TRBV19 with TRBJ2-2, with D possibly TRBD1 on 5 matching bases. The receptor comes from a human donor with narcolepsy. Sequencing was done on a sample of CD45RA- memory CD4+ T cells from PBMCs. The CDR3 protein is CASRTNQNTGELFF. The DNA of the CDR3 is TGTGCCAGTCGGACAAATCAGAACACCGGGGAGCTGTTTTTT.